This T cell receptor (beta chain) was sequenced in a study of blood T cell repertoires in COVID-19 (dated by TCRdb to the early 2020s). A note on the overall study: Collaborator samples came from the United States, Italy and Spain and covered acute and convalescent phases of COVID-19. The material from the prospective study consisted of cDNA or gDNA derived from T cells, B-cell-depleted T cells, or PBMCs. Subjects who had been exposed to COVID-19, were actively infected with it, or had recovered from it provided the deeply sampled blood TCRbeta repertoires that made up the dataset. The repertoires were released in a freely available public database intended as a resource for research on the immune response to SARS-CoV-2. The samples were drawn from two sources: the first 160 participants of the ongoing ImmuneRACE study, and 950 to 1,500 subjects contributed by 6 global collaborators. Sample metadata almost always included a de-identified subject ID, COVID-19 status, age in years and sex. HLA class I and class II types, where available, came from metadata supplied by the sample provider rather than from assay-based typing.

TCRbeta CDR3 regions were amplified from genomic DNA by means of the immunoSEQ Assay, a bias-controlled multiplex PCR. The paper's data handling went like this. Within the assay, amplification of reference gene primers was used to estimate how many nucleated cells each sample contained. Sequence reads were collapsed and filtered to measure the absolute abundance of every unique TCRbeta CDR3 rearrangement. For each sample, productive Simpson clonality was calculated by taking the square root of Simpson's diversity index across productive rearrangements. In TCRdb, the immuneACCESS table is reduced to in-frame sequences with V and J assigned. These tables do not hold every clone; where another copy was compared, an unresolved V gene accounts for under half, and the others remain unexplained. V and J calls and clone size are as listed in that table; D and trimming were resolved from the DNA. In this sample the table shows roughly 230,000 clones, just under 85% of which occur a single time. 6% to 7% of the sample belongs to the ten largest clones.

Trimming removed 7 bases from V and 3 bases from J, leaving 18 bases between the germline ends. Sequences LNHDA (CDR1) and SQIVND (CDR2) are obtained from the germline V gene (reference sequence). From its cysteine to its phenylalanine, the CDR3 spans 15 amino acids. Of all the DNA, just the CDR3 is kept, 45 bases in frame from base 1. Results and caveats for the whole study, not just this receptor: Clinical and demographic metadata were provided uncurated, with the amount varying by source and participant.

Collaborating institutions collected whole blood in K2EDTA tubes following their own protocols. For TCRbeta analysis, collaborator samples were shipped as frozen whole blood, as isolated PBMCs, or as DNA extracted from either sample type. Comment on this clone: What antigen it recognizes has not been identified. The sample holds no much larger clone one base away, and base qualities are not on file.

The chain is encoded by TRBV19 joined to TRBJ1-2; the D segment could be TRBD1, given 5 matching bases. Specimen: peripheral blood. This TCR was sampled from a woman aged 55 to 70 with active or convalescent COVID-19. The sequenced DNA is TGTGCCAGTACCCCGTTGGGGACGGGGGACTATGGCTACACCTTC. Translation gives CASTPLGTGDYGYTF. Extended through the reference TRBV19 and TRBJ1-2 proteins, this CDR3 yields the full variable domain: DGGITQSPKYLFRKEGQNVTLSCEQNLNHDAMYWYRQDPGQGLRLIYYSQIVNDFQKGDIAEGYSVSREKKESFPLTVTSAQKNPTAFYLCASTPLGTGDYGYTFGSGTRLTVV.